Listed here are 25 T cell receptor beta chains from one sample, sequenced in a study of cytomegalovirus exposure and HLA in healthy donors. PCR was performed using 60 Vbeta and 13 Jbeta primers. Repertoires were generated with immunoSEQ multiplex PCR, while TCRdb's copy carries only in-frame clones and drops some. The sample carries about 180,000 clones, approximately 80% recorded once. Source material: PBMCs. Source of these receptors: a man aged 18 to 29 in good health and CMV-seronegative.

The rearrangement uses TRBV5-1 and TRBJ2-7; TRBD2 matches 14 bases. The V and J ends lost 6 bases and 7 bases, in that order; junction bases with no gene match: 9. The CDR3 is 15 amino acids. Germline V gene lookup returns CDR1 SGHRS and CDR2 YFSETQ. In DNA, the CDR3 is TGCGCCAGCACCCCCGGGACTAGCGGGAGTGGGGAGCAGTACTTC. Its protein product is CASTPGTSGSGEQYF.

This chain joins TRBV6-6 and TRBJ2-2, with TRBD1 matching over 11 bases. Germline CDR1 and CDR2: MNHNY and SVGAGI (reference sequence). The CDR3 covers 15 residues. The junction had 7 bases not matched to a gene; V was cut back by 8 bases and J by 5 bases. This chain's CDR3 is CASRWTGGRTGELFF. CDR3 coding DNA: TGTGCCAGCCGATGGACAGGGGGCCGGACCGGGGAGCTGTTTTTT.

This clone was observed once. The chain employs TRBV15 and TRBJ2-7; weak D call: TRBD1 (5 bases). V was trimmed by 4 bases and J by 2 bases, leaving 12 bases between them. The V gene's germline CDR1 is LNHNV and CDR2 YYDKDF (reference sequence). CDR3 length: 14 residues. This CDR3 is CATSKQVITYEQYF. Written as DNA, the CDR3 is TGTGCCACCAGCAAACAGGTGATCACCTACGAGCAGTACTTC.

As DNA, the CDR3 is TGTGCCAGCAGTTCTCCGGCGGGTAGCAATCAGCCCCAGCATTTT. Translation: CASSSPAGSNQPQHF. This chain uses TRBV28 with TRBJ1-5; D gene ambiguous. The CDR3 spans 15 residues. Germline V CDR1 and CDR2: MDHEN, SYDVKM. V was trimmed by 4 bases and J by 0 bases, leaving 10 bases between them.

This clone appeared a few times. The rearrangement uses TRBV4-2 and TRBJ1-1; 7 bases are shared with TRBD1. From germline, CDR1 is LGHNA and CDR2 YNFKEQ. CDR3 length equals 11 residues. The trim removed 6 bases at V and 5 bases at J, leaving 0 bases unmatched. Written as DNA, the CDR3 is TGTGCCAGCAGGACAGGGACTGAAGCTTTCTTT. Its protein product is CASRTGTEAFF.

This chain joins TRBV5-6 and TRBJ2-3, with D possibly TRBD2 on 6 matching bases. The germline V gene encodes CDR1 SGHDT and CDR2 YYEEEE. The CDR3 has 16 residues. Trimming left V 3 bases short and J 1 base short, with 15 bases between. The CDR3 is CASSSGLRGGTDTQYF. In DNA form, the CDR3 reads TGTGCCAGCAGCTCGGGACTCCGAGGGGGCACAGATACGCAGTATTTT. The whole variable domain, remainder taken from reference TRBV5-6 and TRBJ2-3, is DAGVTQSPTHLIKTRGQQVTLRCSPKSGHDTVSWYQQALGQGPQFIFQYYEEEERQRGNFPDRFSGHQFPNYSSELNVNALLLGDSALYLCASSSGLRGGTDTQYFGPGTRLTVL.

This clone occurred a few times. The chain is built from TRBV27 and TRBJ2-7; 12 nucleotides align to TRBD2. Germline trimming cut 5 bases from V and 0 bases from J; bases unmatched to any gene: 5. CDR3 length: 16 residues. Per the germline V gene, CDR1 is MNHEY and CDR2 is SMNVEV (reference sequence). CDR3 in DNA: TGTGCCAGCAGTGGAACTAGCGGGAGGAGCTCCTACGAGCAGTACTTC. It specifies CASSGTSGRSSYEQYF.

This chain joins TRBV6-5 and TRBJ2-3, with D unclear. The V and J ends lost 11 bases and 0 bases respectively, with 12 bases between them. CDR3 size: 13 residues. CDR1 is MNHEY and CDR2 is SVGAGI in the germline V gene. The CDR3 loop reads CAVIVPSTDTQYF. CDR3 nucleotides: TGTGCCGTAATCGTCCCTAGCACAGATACGCAGTATTTT.

This clone showed up just a few times. J is TRBJ2-7 and V is TRBV7-9, with a weak D call TRBD1 (6 bases). There are 13 residues in the CDR3. The germline gives CDR1 SEHNR, CDR2 FQNEAQ (reference sequence). V was cut by 0 bases and J by 9 bases, with 12 bases left in between. CDR3 loop: CASSLADRRGQYF. CDR3 sequence (DNA): TGTGCCAGCAGCTTAGCGGACAGACGCGGGCAGTACTTC.

The chain has TRBV5-4 and TRBJ2-3; D call uncertain. The CDR3 is 12 residues long. Trimming shortened V by 2 bases and J by 2 bases, and 3 bases separated the two germline ends. The germline CDR1 and CDR2 sequences are SGHNT and YYREEE (reference sequence). The CDR3 sequence: CASSFFTDTQYF. The CDR3 DNA sequence: TGTGCCAGCAGCTTCTTCACAGATACGCAGTATTTT.

The chain has TRBV7-3 and TRBJ1-1, with D possibly being TRBD1 (5 bases). Germline V CDR1 and CDR2: SGHTA, FQGTGA. CDR3 length: 15 residues. The V gene lost 5 bases and the J gene lost 5 bases, with 18 bases spanning the gap. In DNA form, the CDR3 reads TGTGCCAGCAGCGATACGAAAGCAGGGAATACTGAAGCTTTCTTT. Translated: CASSDTKAGNTEAFF.

This clone was detected only a few times. V is TRBV5-4 and J is TRBJ1-1; possible D gene TRBD1, 5 bases. The CDR3 contains 15 residues. The germline V and J ends were trimmed by 6 bases and 3 bases, with 18 bases remaining between them. The germline V gene has CDR1 SGHNT and CDR2 YYREEE (reference sequence). The CDR3 DNA is TGTGCCAGCACCCCTCTGGGGGAGGGTGACACTGAAGCTTTCTTT. Its translation is CASTPLGEGDTEAFF.

The gene calls are TRBV10-3 and TRBJ1-3; 10 nucleotides match TRBD1. J was trimmed by 4 bases and V by 4 bases; bases with no gene match: 4. The CDR3 is 15 amino acids. Germline values: CDR1 ENHRY, CDR2 SYGVKD. The CDR3 is CAISGGQGPGNTIYF. CDR3 DNA sequence: TGTGCCATCAGTGGGGGACAGGGGCCCGGAAACACCATATATTTT.

This clone has a single count. Germline is not matched at one junction end, which may reflect a read error. The rearrangement links TRBV5-4 to TRBJ1-2; D is unresolved. The CDR3 spans 8 residues. Germline CDR1 SGHNT, CDR2 YYREEE (reference sequence). In nucleotides, the CDR3 is TGTGCCAGCAGCTTGACTAGCTTC. This sequence encodes CASSLTSF. The variable domain in full, completed from reference TRBV5-4 and TRBJ1-2, reads ETGVTQSPTHLIKTRGQQVTLRCSSQSGHNTVSWYQQALGQGPQFIFQYYREEENGRGNFPPRFSGLQFPNYSSELNVNALELDDSALYLCASSLTSFGSGTRLTVV.

This chain connects TRBV5-4 to TRBJ2-1; TRBD2 aligns across 9 bases. The trim removed 2 bases at V and 8 bases at J, leaving 8 bases unmatched. Germline loops: CDR1 SGHNT, CDR2 YYREEE (reference sequence). The CDR3 is 15 residues long. CDR3 DNA sequence: TGTGCCAGCAGCTTAGGGGGTAGCGGGAGCGATGAGCAGTTCTTC. Translated: CASSLGGSGSDEQFF.

CDR3 DNA: TGTGCCAGCAGTTCCTCCCTAGCGGGGGCATACAATGAGCAGTTCTTC. Its protein is CASSSSLAGAYNEQFF. The V and J genes are TRBV27 and TRBJ2-1; the match to TRBD2 covers 10 bases. Germline values: CDR1 MNHEY, CDR2 SMNVEV (reference sequence). V shed 4 bases, J shed 4 bases, and the junction held 7 bases outside the gene matches. CDR3 length: 16 amino acids.

V gene TRBV7-2 combines with J gene TRBJ2-1; D gene unclear. CDR3 length: 12 residues. V was shortened by 1 base and J by 9 bases, with 7 bases between the two germline ends. The germline gives CDR1 SGHTA, CDR2 FQGNSA. Here the CDR3 reads CASSLVWPEQFF. The CDR3 bases are TGTGCCAGCAGCTTAGTTTGGCCTGAGCAGTTCTTC.

The V and J genes are TRBV6-5 and TRBJ1-1, with 8 positions matching TRBD1. CDR3 length: 13 amino acids. V lost 5 bases to trimming and J lost 4 bases; unmatched junction nucleotides: 3. Per the germline V gene, CDR1 is MNHEY and CDR2 is SVGAGI. CDR3 DNA: TGTGCCAGCAGTCCAGACAGGGGCACTGAAGCTTTCTTT. Translated: CASSPDRGTEAFF.

V gene TRBV28 combines with J gene TRBJ1-5; D is possibly TRBD1 (6 bases). Looked up from germline, CDR1 is MDHEN and CDR2 is SYDVKM. V dropped 2 bases and J dropped 6 bases, with 8 bases sitting between them. This CDR3 is 13 amino acids long. The CDR3 reads CASSLQGFQPQHF. CDR3 coding DNA: TGTGCCAGCAGTTTACAGGGGTTTCAGCCCCAGCATTTT.

This clone was observed once. The rearrangement links TRBV7-2 to TRBJ2-1; 8 bases are a match to TRBD2. This CDR3 is built from 15 residues. Germline V gene sequence: CDR1 SGHTA, CDR2 FQGNSA. Trimming took 5 bases from V and 2 from J; bases not matched to a gene: 5. The DNA for the CDR3 is TGTGCCAGCAGCGTGGCAGCGGGGGCCTACAATGAGCAGTTCTTC. It encodes CASSVAAGAYNEQFF.

This chain uses TRBV7-2 with TRBJ1-6; tentative D call: TRBD1 (6 bases). V gave up 2 bases and J gave up 10 bases, with 9 bases separating them. This CDR3 is built from 13 residues. CDR1 is SGHTA, CDR2 FQGNSA, per germline. CDR3 nucleotides: TGTGCCAGCAGCTTAACAGGGCAATCACCCCTCCACTTT. This translates into CASSLTGQSPLHF. The whole variable domain, remainder taken from reference TRBV7-2 and TRBJ1-6, is GAGVSQSPSNKVTEKGKDVELRCDPISGHTALYWYRQSLGQGLEFLIYFQGNSAPDKSGLPSDRFSAERTGGSVSTLTIQRTQQEDSAVYLCASSLTGQSPLHFGNGTRLTVT.

CDR3 region: CAISTPGGQGTQYF. The CDR3 DNA is TGTGCCATCAGCACGCCGGGGGGGCAAGGTACGCAGTATTTT. The V call is TRBV10-3, the J call TRBJ2-3, with 8 bases lining up with TRBD2. Per the germline V gene, CDR1 is ENHRY and CDR2 is SYGVKD. The CDR3 totals 14 residues. The V segment lost 6 bases and the J segment 8 bases; nucleotides outside the gene matches: 10.

The chain couples TRBV30 to TRBJ2-1, with D possibly matching TRBD2 (5 bases). Germline V CDR1 and CDR2: GTSNPN, SVGIG (reference sequence). Deletions cut 3 bases from V and 6 bases from J, with 12 bases between. There are 13 residues in the CDR3. The CDR3 here is CAWRRLAGNEQFF. CDR3 nucleotide sequence: TGTGCCTGGAGGCGTCTAGCAGGCAATGAGCAGTTCTTC.

In nucleotides, the CDR3 is TGTGCCAGCAGTCCCCTCTACGGTTCCTACGAGCAGTACTTC. It codes for CASSPLYGSYEQYF. This chain uses TRBV6-6 with TRBJ2-7, with D unresolved. Trimming shortened V by 5 bases and J by 1 base, and 12 bases separated the two germline ends. Germline CDR1 and CDR2: MNHNY and SVGAGI (reference sequence). CDR3 length equals 14 residues.

The V call is TRBV5-1, the J call TRBJ2-1, with 7 bases identical to TRBD1. Trimming removed 2 bases from V and 0 bases from J; junction bases left unmatched: 5. Per the germline V gene, CDR1 is SGHRS and CDR2 is YFSETQ. This CDR3 has 16 amino acids. CDR3 nucleotides: TGCGCCAGCAGCTTCCGGACAGGCCTCTCCTACAATGAGCAGTTCTTC. This encodes CASSFRTGLSYNEQFF.